This T cell receptor (beta chain) was captured in a study of blood T cell repertoires in COVID-19. Study information: The United States, Italy and Spain were the sources of the acute and convalescent COVID-19 samples. PBMCs, B-cell-depleted T cells, or T cells were the source of the cDNA or gDNA that made up the material.

Per the original methods: How many nucleated cells were present was estimated from reference gene primer amplification. Here immunoSEQ multiplex PCR was the method, and the copy in TCRdb shows in-frame clones only, minus some. The V and J calls and the clone size are those of that table, but D and trimming were determined from the DNA. The top ten hold 5.5% to 7% of the sample, which has about 55,000 clones, 82% seen once. Deletions cut 1 base from V and 7 bases from J, with 16 bases between. In germline, CDR1 is LNHDA, CDR2 SQIVND (reference sequence). This CDR3 comprises 16 residues. This chain uses TRBV19 with TRBJ2-2; D not certain. Sequenced input: peripheral blood. The TCR was taken from a human donor in a cohort sampled during active or convalescent COVID-19. CDR3 residues: CASSIGRRLSGGELFF. CDR3 bases: TGTGCCAGTAGTATAGGCCGCAGGCTGAGTGGCGGGGAGCTGTTTTTT.